This entry describes one TCR beta chain. Only in-frame clones appear in the TCRdb table, and some are missing; sequencing was by immunoSEQ multiplex PCR. Of a few hundred thousand clones listed, almost 85% are singletons. The data were taken from a study of blood T cell repertoires in COVID-19. Germline V CDR1 and CDR2: SEHNR, FQNEAQ (reference sequence). The ends lost 5 bases at V and 5 bases at J; junction bases unmatched: 11. There are 16 residues in the CDR3. Input material: PBMCs or T cells enriched from blood (not recorded which). The receptor's source is a man aged 35 to 55 who had recovered from COVID-19. V is TRBV7-9 and J is TRBJ2-2; 7 positions agree with TRBD1. In nucleotides, the CDR3 is TGTGCCAGCAGCCGGGACAGCCCAGGCCCAACCGGGGAGCTGTTTTTT. This translates into CASSRDSPGPTGELFF.